Presented here are 23 T cell receptor beta chains from one specimen sequenced in a study of cytomegalovirus exposure and HLA in healthy donors. Primers: 60 Vbeta forward and 13 Jbeta reverse. Using immunoSEQ multiplex PCR, the repertoire was profiled, and TCRdb retains in-frame clones only, with some absent. This table holds 200,000 to 250,000 clones, roughly 85% found once. The sequencing input was PBMCs. The source of these receptors is a girl aged 2 to 9 in good health and CMV-seronegative.

The CDR3 bases are TGTGCCAGTAGTTTTTTATCTACGGAGGCGGACTATGGCTACACCTTC. It encodes CASSFLSTEADYGYTF. The gene calls are TRBV19 and TRBJ1-2, with D hard to call. Germline lookup yields CDR1 LNHDA and CDR2 SQIVND (reference sequence). The V end lost 5 bases, the J end lost 3 bases, and 19 bases lay between the germline ends. The CDR3 is 16 amino acids. The full variable domain, completed using reference TRBV19 and TRBJ1-2, is DGGITQSPKYLFRKEGQNVTLSCEQNLNHDAMYWYRQDPGQGLRLIYYSQIVNDFQKGDIAEGYSVSREKKESFPLTVTSAQKNPTAFYLCASSFLSTEADYGYTFGSGTRLTVV.

This sequence joins TRBV5-4 and TRBJ2-1, with D tentatively TRBD2 (5 bases). CDR1 is SGHNT and CDR2 is YYREEE in the germline V gene (reference sequence). V gave up 1 base and J gave up 9 bases, with 17 bases separating them. The CDR3 loop spans 15 amino acids. CDR3 coding DNA: TGTGCCAGCAGCTTGCGAGGGATCCGGACCGGTGAGCAGTTCTTC. Translated, it gives CASSLRGIRTGEQFF.

The J gene is TRBJ1-1, the V gene TRBV7-8; D remains unclear. The germline V gene has CDR1 SGHVS and CDR2 FQNEAQ. The V end was cut by 3 bases, the J end by 0 bases, with 8 bases between. The CDR3 extends over 14 amino acids. CDR3 in DNA: TGTGCCAGCAGCTTGACAAGATTGAACACTGAAGCTTTCTTT. Translating gives CASSLTRLNTEAFF.

This clone was seen once. Other nucleotide sequences in the sample specify the same CDR3. This sequence joins TRBV5-1 and TRBJ1-5; a weak D match, TRBD1 (6 bases). The germline V and J ends were trimmed by 5 bases and 3 bases, with 12 bases remaining between them. The CDR3 is 14 amino acids. The germline V gene encodes CDR1 SGHRS and CDR2 YFSETQ. In nucleotides, the CDR3 is TGCGCCAGCAGTCCGGACAGATTCAATCAGCCCCAGCATTTT. It codes for CASSPDRFNQPQHF.

The chain recombines TRBV27 with TRBJ2-7, with TRBD2 matching over 12 bases. Trimming took 8 bases from V and 4 from J; bases not matched to a gene: 6. Germline-derived CDR1 and CDR2 are MNHEY and SMNVEV (reference sequence). The CDR3 runs to 14 residues. CDR3 protein: CASGRLAGVYEQYF. CDR3 bases: TGTGCCAGCGGCAGACTAGCGGGGGTTTACGAGCAGTACTTC.

This chain uses TRBV29-1 with TRBJ1-1, with D uncertain. V lost 8 bases to trimming and J lost 0 bases, with 10 bases between them. This CDR3 spans 12 amino acids. Germline-derived CDR1 and CDR2 are SQVTM and ANQGSEA. The CDR3 is CSLRPMNTEAFF. As DNA, the CDR3 is TGCAGCCTCAGGCCCATGAACACTGAAGCTTTCTTT.

The chain is built from TRBV9 and TRBJ2-1; 14 bases agree with TRBD2. The CDR3 consists of 18 residues. The V and J ends lost 3 bases and 8 bases, in that order; junction bases with no gene match: 13. CDR1 is SGDLS, CDR2 YYNGEE, per germline. This chain's CDR3 is CASSARSTTSGGGYEQFF. In DNA, the CDR3 is TGTGCCAGCAGCGCCAGGTCAACGACTAGCGGGGGGGGGTATGAGCAGTTCTTC.

This clone appeared once. Because it lacks the conserved phenylalanine or tryptophan at the end, this CDR3 is likely a read error. The V gene is TRBV7-3, the J gene TRBJ1-1, with 8 nucleotides matching TRBD1. In germline, CDR1 is SGHTA, CDR2 FQGTGA. The CDR3 covers 12 residues. Unmatched junction bases numbered 1, after V lost 4 bases and J lost 6 bases. The CDR3 region is CASSSGGSEAFL. CDR3 DNA: TGTGCCAGCAGCTCAGGGGGCTCTGAAGCTTTCCTT.

This clone was counted a few times. The V call is TRBV4-2, the J call TRBJ2-5; TRBD2 agrees at 14 bases. J lost 0 bases, V lost 1 base, and 4 bases had no gene match. In germline, CDR1 is LGHNA, CDR2 YNFKEQ. There are 18 residues in the CDR3. CDR3 in DNA: TGTGCCAGCAGCCAAGGGACTAGCGGGGGGTCCCACCAAGAGACCCAGTACTTC. It encodes CASSQGTSGGSHQETQYF.

This rearrangement joins TRBV7-6 to TRBJ2-3, with a tentative D call TRBD1 (5 bases). The V and J ends lost 1 base and 2 bases respectively, with 16 bases between them. This CDR3 is built from 17 residues. Germline CDR1 SGHVS, CDR2 FNYEAQ. The CDR3 loop reads CASSLDWGRRDTDTQYF. The CDR3 nucleotides are TGTGCCAGCAGCTTAGATTGGGGCAGGCGAGACACAGATACGCAGTATTTT.

The CDR3 coding sequence is TGTGCCAGCAGCCCTTATACCCTAGCGGGGTCCTCTGGGGCCAACGTCCTGACTTTC. It translates to CASSPYTLAGSSGANVLTF. The V and J genes are TRBV5-6 and TRBJ2-6; 9 bases are shared with TRBD2. CDR1 is SGHDT and CDR2 is YYEEEE in the germline V gene. This CDR3 is 19 amino acids long. The V gene end was trimmed by 4 bases and the J gene end by 0 bases; junction bases not matched to a gene: 11.

This chain connects TRBV9 to TRBJ1-1; 7 positions match TRBD1. Germline CDR1 SGDLS, CDR2 YYNGEE. The CDR3 is 15 residues long. The J segment lost 1 base and the V segment lost 3 bases, leaving 6 bases of the junction unmatched. The CDR3 DNA follows: TGTGCCAGCAGCGACTTGACAGGGAGGAACACTGAAGCTTTCTTT. This translates into CASSDLTGRNTEAFF. Full variable domain (outside the CDR3, taken from reference TRBV9 and TRBJ1-1): DSGVTQTPKHLITATGQRVTLRCSPRSGDLSVYWYQQSLDQGLQFLIQYYNGEERAKGNILERFSAQQFPDLHSELNLSSLELGDSALYFCASSDLTGRNTEAFFGQGTRLTVV.

This rearrangement joins TRBV19 to TRBJ1-2, with TRBD1 matching 7 bases. Germline CDR1 reads LNHDA; CDR2 reads SQIVND (reference sequence). The CDR3 loop spans 12 amino acids. The ends lost 9 bases at V and 8 bases at J; junction bases unmatched: 9. CDR3 nucleotides: TGTGCCAGCTCGACGAGACAGGGAGGCTACACCTTC. Amino acid sequence: CASSTRQGGYTF.

The rearrangement uses TRBV29-1 and TRBJ1-1, with TRBD1 identical over 7 bases. Trimming at V came to 0 bases and at J to 0 bases, leaving 7 bases not matched to a gene. The CDR3 is made up of 16 amino acids. CDR1 is SQVTM and CDR2 is ANQGSEA in the germline V gene. In nucleotides, the CDR3 is TGCAGCGTTGAAGATAGTAGGGGGCTTATGAACACTGAAGCTTTCTTT. Translated, it gives CSVEDSRGLMNTEAFF.

This chain uses TRBV6-5 with TRBJ2-7; D unresolved. Germline V lookup: CDR1 MNHEY, CDR2 SVGAGI. The CDR3 spans 16 residues. The V end lost 0 bases, the J end lost 4 bases, and 16 bases lay between the germline ends. The DNA for the CDR3 is TGTGCCAGCAGTTACTCTTTTAACGGTGGAGCATACGAGCAGTACTTC. Its protein is CASSYSFNGGAYEQYF.

The chain is built from TRBV6-5 and TRBJ2-3; weak D call: TRBD1 (5 bases). CDR1 is MNHEY, CDR2 SVGAGI, per germline. V shed 6 bases and J shed 6 bases, with 10 bases lying between them. This CDR3 has 12 amino acids. The DNA of the CDR3 is TGTGCCAGCAGCCCCGCAGGGGATACGCAGTATTTT. Translating it yields CASSPAGDTQYF.

This rearrangement joins TRBV5-5 to TRBJ1-1; D ambiguous. V shed 1 base and J shed 1 base, with 14 bases lying between them. The V gene's germline CDR1 is SGHKS and CDR2 YYEKEE (reference sequence). CDR3 length: 16 residues. The CDR3 reads CASSLNPGPANTEAFF. The CDR3 DNA sequence: TGTGCCAGCAGCTTGAACCCGGGTCCGGCGAACACTGAAGCTTTCTTT. Full variable domain (rest looked up from reference TRBV5-5 and TRBJ1-1): DAGVTQSPTHLIKTRGQQVTLRCSPISGHKSVSWYQQVLGQGPQFIFQYYEKEERGRGNFPDRFSARQFPNYSSELNVNALLLGDSALYLCASSLNPGPANTEAFFGQGTRLTVV.

The chain combines TRBV6-5 with TRBJ2-1; 8 nucleotides align to TRBD2. Germline assignment: CDR1 MNHEY and CDR2 SVGAGI. The ends lost 8 bases at V and 6 bases at J; junction bases unmatched: 9. This CDR3 contains 14 residues. The DNA of the CDR3 is TGTGCCAGCGGGAGGCGGGGGGCCCTCAATGAGCAGTTCTTC. Amino acid sequence: CASGRRGALNEQFF.

The chain combines TRBV9 with TRBJ1-6, with D perhaps TRBD1 (5 bases). The V gene lost 0 bases and the J gene lost 10 bases, with 8 bases spanning the gap. CDR1 and CDR2 from the germline V gene are SGDLS and YYNGEE. The CDR3 is 13 residues long. CDR3 loop: CASSVDGGSPLHF. The CDR3 DNA reads TGTGCCAGCAGCGTAGATGGGGGGTCACCCCTCCACTTT.

Remarks on this clone: Here the CDR3 omits its conserved ending phenylalanine or tryptophan, so a read error is the likely source. The CDR3 bases are TGTGCCAGCAGTGCCGGAATTAGCGTGGGCACAGATACGCAGTATTCT. The encoded protein is CASSAGISVGTDTQYS. V gene TRBV6-1 combines with J gene TRBJ2-3; a possible D gene is TRBD2 (5 bases). Germline V lookup: CDR1 MNHNS, CDR2 SASEGT. V shed 4 bases and J shed 1 base, with 15 bases lying between them. CDR3 length: 16 amino acids.

V and J are TRBV30 and TRBJ2-3, with TRBD2 matching 11 bases. CDR1 and CDR2 (germline): GTSNPN, SVGIG (reference sequence). This CDR3 has 13 residues. The V gene end was trimmed by 4 bases and the J gene end by 5 bases; junction bases not matched to a gene: 2. The CDR3 spells CAWTSGGRDTQYF. CDR3 nucleotides: TGTGCCTGGACTAGCGGGGGGAGAGATACGCAGTATTTT.

In this sample, this clone turned up a few times. The chain recombines TRBV7-9 with TRBJ1-4, with 7 bases fitting TRBD1. The germline CDR1 and CDR2 sequences are SEHNR and FQNEAQ (reference sequence). The CDR3 runs 15 residues. Trimming removed 2 bases from V and 3 bases from J; junction bases left unmatched: 3. DNA of the CDR3: TGTGCCAGCAGCTTAAAGGGACAGTCTAATGAAAAACTGTTTTTT. Amino acids: CASSLKGQSNEKLFF.

The V call is TRBV25-1, the J call TRBJ2-7; D gene unclear. V lost 5 bases and J lost 2, with 10 bases in between. This CDR3 spans 13 amino acids. CDR1 MGHDK and CDR2 SYGVNS come from the germline V gene. The CDR3 is CASSKLETYEQYF. CDR3 in DNA: TGTGCCAGCAGTAAGCTAGAGACCTACGAGCAGTACTTC.